A selection of T cell receptor beta chains follows, all from one sample in a study of blood T cells in healthy people across ages. TCRdb fed the 5' RACE reads into MiXCR, producing one record per CDR3 protein. The data show over 600,000 distinct CDR3 sequences, about half seen once. The source material was blood. Receptor source: a man older than 75 in good health. The CDR3 runs from the conserved cysteine through the conserved F or W. D genes are given only for firm matches.

d_call	v_call	j_call	cdr3_aa
TRBD1	TRBV5-1	TRBJ2-1	CASSPLGTGGHNEQFF
-	TRBV7-9	TRBJ2-7	CASRASRAPYEQYF
-	TRBV10-3	TRBJ2-3	CAIRTRERPDTQYF
-	TRBV20-1	TRBJ1-2	CSAIGSRGYGYTF
TRBD2	TRBV6-2/TRBV6-3	TRBJ2-3	CASRPAGISTDTQYF
-	TRBV5-1	TRBJ1-1	CASSLAAEFDEAFF
-	TRBV12-3/TRBV12-4	TRBJ2-7	CASSLPPGQQYF
TRBD1	TRBV5-1	TRBJ1-2	CASTSDRIGYGYTF
TRBD1	TRBV7-2	TRBJ2-5	CASSPRQGKREETQYF
TRBD1	TRBV24-1	TRBJ2-5	CATSDSPTGGKETQYF
TRBD2	TRBV5-1	TRBJ2-3	CASKGLAGVDTQYF
TRBD2	TRBV10-3	TRBJ2-5	CASSTSGQQETQYF
TRBD1	TRBV6-2/TRBV6-3	TRBJ2-3	CASTRQGRFTDTQYF
TRBD1	TRBV6-5	TRBJ1-1	CASSNRQGWAEAFF
-	TRBV24-1	TRBJ2-1	CATSDRSRQGGKEQFF
-	TRBV12-3/TRBV12-4	TRBJ1-2	CASSLDGSNYGYTF
-	TRBV11-2	TRBJ2-7	CASSLDEPTYEQYF
-	TRBV27	TRBJ1-1	CASSAWRENTEAFF